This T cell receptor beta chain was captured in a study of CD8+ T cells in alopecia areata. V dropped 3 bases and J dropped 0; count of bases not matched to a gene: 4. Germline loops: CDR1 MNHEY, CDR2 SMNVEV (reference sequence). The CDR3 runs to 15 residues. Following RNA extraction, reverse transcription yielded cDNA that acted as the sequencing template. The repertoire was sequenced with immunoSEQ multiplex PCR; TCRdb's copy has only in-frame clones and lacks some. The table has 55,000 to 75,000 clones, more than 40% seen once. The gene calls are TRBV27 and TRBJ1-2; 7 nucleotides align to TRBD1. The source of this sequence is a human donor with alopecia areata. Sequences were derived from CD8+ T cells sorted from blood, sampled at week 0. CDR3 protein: CASSFDRASNYGYTF. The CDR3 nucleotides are TGTGCCAGCAGTTTTGACAGGGCGTCTAACTATGGCTACACCTTC.